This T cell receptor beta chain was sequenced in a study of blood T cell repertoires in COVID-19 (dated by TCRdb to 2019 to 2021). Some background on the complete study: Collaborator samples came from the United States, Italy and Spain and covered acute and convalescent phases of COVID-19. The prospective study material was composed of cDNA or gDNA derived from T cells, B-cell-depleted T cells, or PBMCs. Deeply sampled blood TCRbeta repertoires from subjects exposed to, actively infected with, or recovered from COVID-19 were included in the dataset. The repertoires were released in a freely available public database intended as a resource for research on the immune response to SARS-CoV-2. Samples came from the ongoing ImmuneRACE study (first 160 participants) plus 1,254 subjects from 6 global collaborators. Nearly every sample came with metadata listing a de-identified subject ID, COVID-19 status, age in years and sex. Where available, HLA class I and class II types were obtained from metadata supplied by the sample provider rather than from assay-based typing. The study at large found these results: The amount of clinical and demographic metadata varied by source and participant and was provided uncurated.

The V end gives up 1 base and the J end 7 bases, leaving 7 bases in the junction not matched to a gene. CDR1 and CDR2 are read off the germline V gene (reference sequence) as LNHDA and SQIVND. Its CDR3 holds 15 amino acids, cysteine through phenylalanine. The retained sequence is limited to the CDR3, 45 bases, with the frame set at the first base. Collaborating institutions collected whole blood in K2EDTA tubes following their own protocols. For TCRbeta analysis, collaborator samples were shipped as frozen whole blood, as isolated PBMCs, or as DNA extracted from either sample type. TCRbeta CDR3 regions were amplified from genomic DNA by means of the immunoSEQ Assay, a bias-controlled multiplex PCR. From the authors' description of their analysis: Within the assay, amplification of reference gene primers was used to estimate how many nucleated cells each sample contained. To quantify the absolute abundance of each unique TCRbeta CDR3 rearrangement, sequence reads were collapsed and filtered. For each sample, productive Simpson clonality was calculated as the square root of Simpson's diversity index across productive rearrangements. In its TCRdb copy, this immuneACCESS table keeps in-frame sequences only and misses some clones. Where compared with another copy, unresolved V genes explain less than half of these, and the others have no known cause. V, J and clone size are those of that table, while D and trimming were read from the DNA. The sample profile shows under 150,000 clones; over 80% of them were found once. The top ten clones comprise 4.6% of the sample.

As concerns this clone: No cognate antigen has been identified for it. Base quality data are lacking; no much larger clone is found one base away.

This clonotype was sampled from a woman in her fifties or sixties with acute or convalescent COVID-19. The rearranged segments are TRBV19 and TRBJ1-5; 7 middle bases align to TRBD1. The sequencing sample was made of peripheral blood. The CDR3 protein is CASSIGQGVEQPQHF. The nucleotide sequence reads TGTGCCAGTAGTATAGGACAGGGAGTTGAGCAGCCCCAGCATTTT.